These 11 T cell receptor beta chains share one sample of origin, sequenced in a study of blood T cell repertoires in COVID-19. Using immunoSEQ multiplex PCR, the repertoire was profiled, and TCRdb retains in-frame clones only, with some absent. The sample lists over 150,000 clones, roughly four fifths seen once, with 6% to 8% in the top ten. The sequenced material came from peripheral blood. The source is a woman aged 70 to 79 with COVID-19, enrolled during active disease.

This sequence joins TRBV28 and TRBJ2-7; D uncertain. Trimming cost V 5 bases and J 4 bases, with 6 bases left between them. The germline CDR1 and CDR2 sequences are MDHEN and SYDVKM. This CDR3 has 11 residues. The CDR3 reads CASSTDYEQYF. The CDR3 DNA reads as TGTGCCAGCAGTACAGATTACGAGCAGTACTTC.

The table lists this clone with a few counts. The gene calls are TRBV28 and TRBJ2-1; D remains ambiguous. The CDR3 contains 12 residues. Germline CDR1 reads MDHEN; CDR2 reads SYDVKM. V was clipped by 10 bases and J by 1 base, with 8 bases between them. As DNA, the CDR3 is TGTGCCACCTCGGTGTCCTACAATGAGCAGTTCTTC. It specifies CATSVSYNEQFF.

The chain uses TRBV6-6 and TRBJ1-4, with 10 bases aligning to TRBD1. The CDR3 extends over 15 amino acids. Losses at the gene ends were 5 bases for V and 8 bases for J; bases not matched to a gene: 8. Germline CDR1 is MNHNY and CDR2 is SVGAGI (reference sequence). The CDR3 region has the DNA TGTGCCAGCAGTCCCCCGGGACAGGGGACCGAAAAACTGTTTTTT. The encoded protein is CASSPPGQGTEKLFF.

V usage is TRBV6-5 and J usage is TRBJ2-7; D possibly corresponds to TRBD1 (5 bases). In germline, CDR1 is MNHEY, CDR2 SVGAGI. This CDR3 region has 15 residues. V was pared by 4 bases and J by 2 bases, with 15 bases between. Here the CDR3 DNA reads TGTGCCAGCAGTTTTGGCGCAGGGCCGCCCTACGAGCAGTACTTC. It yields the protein CASSFGAGPPYEQYF.

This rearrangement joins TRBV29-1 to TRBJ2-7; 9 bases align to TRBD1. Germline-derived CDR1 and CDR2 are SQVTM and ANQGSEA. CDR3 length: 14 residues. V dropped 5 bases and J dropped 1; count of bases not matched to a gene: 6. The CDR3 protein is CSVTDRGGSYEQYF. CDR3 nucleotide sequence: TGCAGCGTTACCGACAGGGGGGGTTCCTACGAGCAGTACTTC.

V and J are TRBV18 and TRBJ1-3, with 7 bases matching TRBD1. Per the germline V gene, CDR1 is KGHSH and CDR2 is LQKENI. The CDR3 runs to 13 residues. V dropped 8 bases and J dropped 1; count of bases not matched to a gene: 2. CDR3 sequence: CASLTGSGNTIYF. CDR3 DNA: TGTGCCAGCCTGACAGGGTCTGGAAACACCATATATTTT. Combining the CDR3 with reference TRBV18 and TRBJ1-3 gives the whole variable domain NAGVMQNPRHLVRRRGQEARLRCSPMKGHSHVYWYRQLPEEGLKFMVYLQKENIIDESGMPKERFSAEFPKEGPSILRIQQVVRGDSAAYFCASLTGSGNTIYFGEGSWLTVV.

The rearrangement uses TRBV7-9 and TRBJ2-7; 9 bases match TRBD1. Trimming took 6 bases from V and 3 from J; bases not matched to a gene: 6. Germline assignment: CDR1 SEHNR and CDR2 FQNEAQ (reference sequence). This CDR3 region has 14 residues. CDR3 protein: CASSDAGQGYEQYF. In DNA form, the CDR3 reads TGTGCCAGCAGTGACGCGGGACAGGGCTACGAGCAGTACTTC.

The CDR3 bases are TGTGCCACCTCCCAGGGGGCTAGCGGTTCCTACGAGCAGTACTTC. Translating it yields CATSQGASGSYEQYF. This chain uses TRBV19 with TRBJ2-7, with D maybe TRBD1 (8 bases). Trimming removed 10 bases at V and 1 base at J, with 20 bases between. The CDR3 totals 15 residues. Germline V gene data show CDR1 as LNHDA and CDR2 as SQIVND (reference sequence).

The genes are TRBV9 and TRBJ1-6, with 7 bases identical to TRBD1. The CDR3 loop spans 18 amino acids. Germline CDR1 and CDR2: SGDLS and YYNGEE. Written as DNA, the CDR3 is TGTGTCCCCGGGGAGACAGGGCACTCGAGCACCTATAATTCACCCCTCCACTTT. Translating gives CVPGETGHSSTYNSPLHF.

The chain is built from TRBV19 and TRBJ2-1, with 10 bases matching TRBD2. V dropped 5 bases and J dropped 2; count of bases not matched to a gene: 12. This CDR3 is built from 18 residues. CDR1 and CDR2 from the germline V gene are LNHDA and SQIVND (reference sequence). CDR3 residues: CASSRLAGEAPPYNEQFF. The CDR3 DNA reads TGTGCCAGTAGTCGGCTAGCGGGAGAAGCCCCCCCCTACAATGAGCAGTTCTTC.

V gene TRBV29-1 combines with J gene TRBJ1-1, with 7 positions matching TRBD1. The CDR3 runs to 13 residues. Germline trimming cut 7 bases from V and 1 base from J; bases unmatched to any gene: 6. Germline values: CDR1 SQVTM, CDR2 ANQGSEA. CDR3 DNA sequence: TGCAGCGCCTACGACAGGGCGAACACTGAAGCTTTCTTT. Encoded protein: CSAYDRANTEAFF.